This T cell receptor beta chain appears in the sequencing data of a study of cytomegalovirus exposure and HLA in healthy donors. The PCR had 60 Vbeta and 13 Jbeta primers. Profiling relied on immunoSEQ multiplex PCR, and the TCRdb table lists in-frame clones only, not all of them. The sample shows around 97,000 clones, 81% of them seen only once. CDR1 and CDR2 from the germline V gene are SGDLS and YYNGEE. The CDR3 runs to 18 residues. The germline V and J ends were trimmed by 4 bases and 0 bases, with 20 bases remaining between them. The TCR comes from a man aged 40-50 years in good health and CMV-seropositive. The rearrangement joins TRBV9 to TRBJ2-4; D might be TRBD1 (5 bases). The specimen sequenced was PBMCs. The DNA for the CDR3 is TGTGCCAGCAGCCCCCGGGTGGGGCTCGATATAGCCAAAAACATTCAGTACTTC. This gives the protein CASSPRVGLDIAKNIQYF.